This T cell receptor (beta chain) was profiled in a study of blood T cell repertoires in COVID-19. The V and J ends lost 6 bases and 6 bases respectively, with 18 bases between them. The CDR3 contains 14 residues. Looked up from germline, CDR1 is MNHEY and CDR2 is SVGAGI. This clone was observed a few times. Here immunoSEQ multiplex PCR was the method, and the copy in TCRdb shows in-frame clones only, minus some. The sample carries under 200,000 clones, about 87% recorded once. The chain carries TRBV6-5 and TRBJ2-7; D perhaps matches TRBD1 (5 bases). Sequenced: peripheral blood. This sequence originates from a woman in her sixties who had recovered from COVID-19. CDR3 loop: CASSRVASTGEQYF. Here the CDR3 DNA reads TGTGCCAGCAGCAGGGTTGCCTCCACTGGCGAGCAGTACTTC.